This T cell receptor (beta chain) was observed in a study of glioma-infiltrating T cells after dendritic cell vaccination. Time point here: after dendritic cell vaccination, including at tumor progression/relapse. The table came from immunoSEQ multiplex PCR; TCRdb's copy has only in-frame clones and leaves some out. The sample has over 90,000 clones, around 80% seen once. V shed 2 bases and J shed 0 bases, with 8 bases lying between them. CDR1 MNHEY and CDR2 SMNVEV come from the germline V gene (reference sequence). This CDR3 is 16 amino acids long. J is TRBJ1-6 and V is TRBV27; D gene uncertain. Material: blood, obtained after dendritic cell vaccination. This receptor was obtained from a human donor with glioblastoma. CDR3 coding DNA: TGTGCCAGCAGTTTAAGTGTAGACTCCTATAATTCACCCCTCCACTTT. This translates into CASSLSVDSYNSPLHF.